Each of the 24 T cell receptor beta chains below was sequenced from the same sample in a study of shared clonotypes between healthy human individuals. The assay was immunoSEQ multiplex PCR, and TCRdb's table has in-frame clones only and misses some. The table includes approximately 2,300,000 clones, less than 95% detected once. Sample: naive CD4+ T cells from PBMCs. Specified subset: CD45RA+ positively selected. The receptor source for this set is a young man in good health. Some clones in this sample may be carry-over from other donors' samples.

V usage is TRBV4-1 and J usage is TRBJ2-1, with D perhaps matching TRBD2 (5 bases). V was cut by 4 bases and J by 15 bases, with 25 bases left in between. Germline loops: CDR1 MGHRA, CDR2 YSYEKL. The CDR3 is made up of 15 amino acids. The CDR3 DNA reads TGCGCCAGCAGCCCGATCGTTGGGGTAGCCCCCGGAGGGTTCTTC. Its translation: CASSPIVGVAPGGFF.

This chain joins TRBV4-1 and TRBJ1-1; no reliable D call. V was pared by 3 bases and J by 4 bases, with 18 bases between. The CDR3 is made up of 16 amino acids. Germline CDR1 MGHRA, CDR2 YSYEKL. CDR3 amino acids: CASSQPHLSRGTEAFF. CDR3 in DNA: TGCGCCAGCAGCCAGCCGCATCTCTCGCGAGGCACTGAAGCTTTCTTT.

The chain couples TRBV5-1 to TRBJ1-2; D is perhaps TRBD1 (6 bases). Germline CDR1 and CDR2: SGHRS and YFSETQ. This CDR3 is built from 15 residues. The ends were cut back, 3 bases at V and 5 bases at J, with 17 bases in the middle. CDR3 sequence: CASSSGGEGGYGYTF. CDR3 DNA: TGCGCCAGCAGCTCTGGAGGGGAAGGGGGATATGGCTACACCTTC.

This sequence joins TRBV27 and TRBJ2-7, with a weak D call TRBD1 (5 bases). This CDR3 has 11 residues. V shed 10 bases and J shed 7 bases, with 14 bases lying between them. Germline values: CDR1 MNHEY, CDR2 SMNVEV (reference sequence). CDR3: CATLGAGEQYF. Written as DNA, the CDR3 is TGTGCCACCCTAGGGGCTGGGGAGCAGTACTTC.

The gene calls are TRBV7-9 and TRBJ2-7; D is perhaps TRBD1 (6 bases). Trimming took 1 base from V and 7 from J, leaving 11 bases between them. Germline CDR1 is SEHNR and CDR2 is FQNEAQ (reference sequence). There are 13 residues in the CDR3. The CDR3 sequence is CASSLVGAAEQYF. The CDR3 DNA reads as TGTGCCAGCAGCTTAGTGGGGGCTGCAGAGCAGTACTTC.

Notes on this clone: Other nucleotide sequences from this sample produce the same CDR3. V is TRBV30 and J is TRBJ2-3; no clear D gene. Germline-derived CDR1 and CDR2 are GTSNPN and SVGIG (reference sequence). This CDR3 contains 11 residues. V was shortened by 0 bases and J by 6 bases, with 4 bases between the two germline ends. CDR3 loop: CAWSVGDTQYF. DNA for the CDR3: TGTGCCTGGAGTGTAGGCGATACGCAGTATTTT. The complete variable domain, with remaining parts taken from reference TRBV30 and TRBJ2-3, reads SQTIHQWPATLVQPVGSPLSLECTVEGTSNPNLYWYRQAAGRGLQLLFYSVGIGQISSEVPQNLSASRPQDRQFILSSKKLLLSDSGFYLCAWSVGDTQYFGPGTRLTVL.

The chain combines TRBV7-9 with TRBJ1-1; 7 bases fit TRBD1. Trimming at V came to 4 bases and at J to 4 bases, leaving 6 bases not matched to a gene. This CDR3 contains 14 residues. CDR1 SEHNR and CDR2 FQNEAQ come from the germline V gene (reference sequence). The DNA of the CDR3 is TGTGCCAGCAGCTCGACAGGGATCCCCACTGAAGCTTTCTTT. It translates to CASSSTGIPTEAFF.

The chain links TRBV7-9 to TRBJ1-1; D uncertain. Germline V CDR1 and CDR2: SEHNR, FQNEAQ (reference sequence). The CDR3 is made up of 16 amino acids. V lost 5 bases and J lost 1, with 17 bases in between. CDR3 in DNA: TGTGCCAGCAGCCCCCAGCGTGACGCGCCGAACACTGAAGCTTTCTTT. Translated, it gives CASSPQRDAPNTEAFF.

This CDR3 reads CASSFATNRRLLDEQFF. The CDR3 bases are TGTGCCAGCAGCTTCGCGACCAACAGGAGGCTGCTGGATGAGCAGTTCTTC. The chain couples TRBV7-9 to TRBJ2-1; the D call may be TRBD1 or TRBD2 (5 bases each). Trimming cost V 3 bases and J 8 bases, with 23 bases left between them. Germline V lookup: CDR1 SEHNR, CDR2 FQNEAQ (reference sequence). This CDR3 comprises 17 residues.

The chain uses TRBV7-3 and TRBJ2-2; TRBD1 agrees at 9 bases. J was trimmed by 5 bases and V by 6 bases; bases with no gene match: 10. Germline V gene data show CDR1 as SGHTA and CDR2 as FQGTGA. The CDR3 contains 16 residues. The CDR3 loop is CASSFSRDRVTGELFF. The DNA for the CDR3 is TGTGCCAGCAGTTTTTCGAGGGACAGGGTTACCGGGGAGCTGTTTTTT.

The rearrangement links TRBV13 to TRBJ1-3; D is ambiguous. The CDR3 is made up of 15 amino acids. In germline, CDR1 is PRHDT, CDR2 FYEKMQ (reference sequence). The ends were cut back, 3 bases at V and 0 bases at J, with 9 bases in the middle. The CDR3 protein is CASSFQPHSGNTIYF. CDR3 nucleotide sequence: TGTGCCAGCAGCTTCCAACCCCACTCTGGAAACACCATATATTTT.

The rearrangement links TRBV9 to TRBJ2-6; possible D gene TRBD2, 6 bases. Germline CDR1 SGDLS, CDR2 YYNGEE. This CDR3 has 18 amino acids. With 3 bases removed from V and 2 bases from J, the gap between germline ends came to 18 bases. In nucleotides, the CDR3 is TGTGCCAGCAGCGCACGCAGGGAGGTCAGCCCTGGGGCCAACGTCCTGACTTTC. Amino acid sequence: CASSARREVSPGANVLTF.

This chain links TRBV11-2 with TRBJ2-1; 9 nucleotides match TRBD2. Germline-derived CDR1 and CDR2 are SGHAT and FQNNGV. V was clipped by 1 base and J by 8 bases; unmatched bases: 9. CDR3 length: 16 amino acids. The CDR3 here is CASSLGAGGTNYEQFF. For the CDR3, the DNA is TGTGCCAGCAGCTTAGGAGCGGGAGGAACGAACTATGAGCAGTTCTTC.

The rearrangement uses TRBV21-1 and TRBJ1-5; the D call TRBD1 from the table was never checked on the DNA. TRBV21-1 counts as a pseudogene. The length of the CDR3 is 15 residues. CDR3 bases: TGTGCCAGCAGCAAATCAGGGTTACTTAATCAGCCCCAGCATTTT. Its protein product is CASSKSGLLNQPQHF.

V is TRBV7-2 and J is TRBJ2-3; D ambiguous. There are 15 residues in the CDR3. V was trimmed by 5 bases and J by 4 bases, leaving 16 bases between them. Germline CDR1 is SGHTA and CDR2 is FQGNSA. CDR3 in amino acids: CASSLPRAAADTQYF. CDR3 sequence (DNA): TGTGCCAGCAGCCTCCCTCGGGCGGCGGCAGATACGCAGTATTTT.

The chain has TRBV5-1 and TRBJ1-2; a weak D match, TRBD1 (6 bases). The length of the CDR3 is 16 residues. The V and J ends lost 0 bases and 5 bases respectively, with 17 bases between them. Germline CDR1 SGHRS, CDR2 YFSETQ. Here the CDR3 reads CASSLEGGAGAYGYTF. The CDR3 DNA reads TGCGCCAGCAGCTTGGAAGGAGGCGCAGGGGCGTATGGCTACACCTTC. The whole variable domain, filled in from reference TRBV5-1 and TRBJ1-2, reads KAGVTQTPRYLIKTRGQQVTLSCSPISGHRSVSWYQQTPGQGLQFLFEYFSETQRNKGNFPGRFSGRQFSNSRSEMNVSTLELGDSALYLCASSLEGGAGAYGYTFGSGTRLTVV.

The V call is TRBV10-3, the J call TRBJ2-3; TRBD2 matches 8 bases. J gave up 4 bases and V 3 bases, and 6 bases lay outside the gene matches. Germline CDR1 and CDR2: ENHRY and SYGVKD. The CDR3 is 15 amino acids. The CDR3 region is CAISEGTSGADTQYF. In nucleotides, the CDR3 is TGTGCCATCAGTGAAGGGACTAGTGGTGCAGATACGCAGTATTTT.

The rearrangement links TRBV29-1 to TRBJ1-3; the D is unclear. The CDR3 is made up of 14 amino acids. CDR1 SQVTM and CDR2 ANQGSEA come from the germline V gene. Trimming stripped 4 bases from V and 0 bases from J, with 10 bases between. The CDR3 DNA is TGCAGCGTTGTGTGGACTAACTCTGGAAACACCATATATTTT. This translates into CSVVWTNSGNTIYF. Full variable domain (rest looked up from reference TRBV29-1 and TRBJ1-3): SAVISQKPSRDICQRGTSLTIQCQVDSQVTMMFWYRQQPGQSLTLIATANQGSEATYESGFVIDKFPISRPNLTFSTLTVSNMSPEDSSIYLCSVVWTNSGNTIYFGEGSWLTVV.

The rearrangement joins TRBV27 to TRBJ2-1, with a weak D call TRBD2 (6 bases). CDR1 and CDR2 (germline): MNHEY, SMNVEV (reference sequence). The ends were cut back, 7 bases at V and 7 bases at J, with 11 bases in the middle. This CDR3 comprises 12 residues. The CDR3 region has the DNA TGTGCCAGCAAGCGGAGGGAAAATGAGCAGTTCTTC. Residues: CASKRRENEQFF.

This clone was counted a single time. The chain combines TRBV5-4 with TRBJ2-3; the match to TRBD2 covers 7 bases. The ends lost 0 bases at V and 1 base at J; junction bases unmatched: 5. Germline V lookup: CDR1 SGHNT, CDR2 YYREEE (reference sequence). The CDR3 is made up of 16 amino acids. The CDR3 spells CASSLGLADGTDTQYF. The CDR3 region has the DNA TGTGCCAGCAGCTTGGGTCTAGCGGACGGCACAGATACGCAGTATTTT.

This chain links TRBV7-6 with TRBJ2-2, with 7 bases aligning to TRBD1. Germline V gene lookup returns CDR1 SGHVS and CDR2 FNYEAQ. This CDR3 spans 15 amino acids. V lost 5 bases to trimming and J lost 4 bases; unmatched junction nucleotides: 7. CDR3 residues: CASSPYRGGTGELFF. The CDR3 region has the DNA TGTGCCAGCAGCCCGTACAGGGGTGGCACCGGGGAGCTGTTTTTT.

This chain's CDR3 is CASSPKPLFLAGVTDTQYF. The CDR3, as DNA: TGTGCCAGTAGTCCGAAGCCCCTCTTCCTAGCGGGAGTGACAGATACGCAGTATTTT. V is TRBV19 and J is TRBJ2-3; 10 positions match TRBD2. This CDR3 spans 19 amino acids. V was pared by 5 bases and J by 3 bases, with 17 bases of the junction left unmatched. Germline-derived CDR1 and CDR2 are LNHDA and SQIVND (reference sequence). Using reference TRBV19 and TRBJ2-3 for the parts outside the CDR3, the full variable domain is DGGITQSPKYLFRKEGQNVTLSCEQNLNHDAMYWYRQDPGQGLRLIYYSQIVNDFQKGDIAEGYSVSREKKESFPLTVTSAQKNPTAFYLCASSPKPLFLAGVTDTQYFGPGTRLTVL.

For this clone: Within the sample, other DNA sequences also encode this same CDR3. The chain links TRBV28 to TRBJ1-2; D ambiguous. The CDR3 is 13 amino acids. Germline V gene lookup returns CDR1 MDHEN and CDR2 SYDVKM. V lost 3 bases, J lost 4 bases, and 9 bases lay in between. Written as DNA, the CDR3 is TGTGCCAGCAGTTTCGTGGGCGCCTATGGCTACACCTTC. It specifies CASSFVGAYGYTF.

The chain is built from TRBV11-3 and TRBJ2-3; D gene unclear. Germline-derived CDR1 and CDR2 are SGHNT and YENEEA. The length of the CDR3 is 13 residues. V was pared by 1 base and J by 2 bases, with 4 bases between. The CDR3 sequence is CASSLGATDTQYF. DNA for the CDR3: TGTGCCAGCAGCTTAGGAGCCACAGATACGCAGTATTTT.